Each of the 29 T cell receptor beta chains below was sequenced from the same sample in a study of T cell changes during pregnancy in multiple sclerosis. The method was immunoSEQ multiplex PCR; TCRdb's version includes in-frame clones alone and lacks a portion of them. The sample carries 35,000 to 45,000 clones, 88% recorded once. The sequencing here drew on CD8+ T cells from peripheral blood mononuclear cells, taken in the first trimester of pregnancy. These receptors all stem from a female donor with multiple sclerosis, enrolled in a pregnancy study.

CDR3 amino acids: CASSSGTGGVLTF. In nucleotides, the CDR3 is TGTGCCAGCAGCTCCGGGACAGGAGGCGTCCTGACTTTC. The chain combines TRBV5-6 with TRBJ2-6; 8 bases match TRBD1. Germline V gene data show CDR1 as SGHDT and CDR2 as YYEEEE. Trimming at V came to 3 bases and at J to 12 bases, leaving 5 bases not matched to a gene. The CDR3 has 13 amino acids.

The chain carries TRBV2 and TRBJ2-3; 7 bases line up with TRBD2. V lost 7 bases, J lost 3 bases, and 4 bases stayed unmatched. CDR1 and CDR2 from the germline V gene are SNHLY and FYNNEI. This CDR3 has 13 amino acids. The CDR3 loop is CASMGGGTDTQYF. In nucleotides, the CDR3 is TGTGCCAGCATGGGGGGGGGAACAGATACGCAGTATTTT.

The CDR3 reads CASSPDDRPGITDTQYF. DNA of the CDR3: TGCGCCAGCAGCCCCGATGACAGGCCGGGCATCACAGATACGCAGTATTTT. The J gene is TRBJ2-3, the V gene TRBV4-3, with a possible D match to TRBD1 (6 bases). Per germline, CDR1 LGHNA and CDR2 YSLEER. Trimming left V 4 bases short and J 2 bases short, with 19 bases between. The CDR3 totals 17 residues.

The chain carries TRBV6-1 and TRBJ2-2; 7 bases are shared with TRBD2. The CDR3 sequence is 15 residues long. Per germline, CDR1 MNHNS and CDR2 SASEGT. V was pared by 3 bases and J by 7 bases, with 8 bases of the junction left unmatched. This CDR3 is CASSEAGRGSGELFF. DNA of the CDR3: TGTGCCAGCAGTGAGGCAGGGCGGGGGAGCGGGGAGCTGTTTTTT.

There are a few counts of this clone. V and J are TRBV9 and TRBJ2-5; D gene unclear. The germline gives CDR1 SGDLS, CDR2 YYNGEE. Trimming removed 4 bases at V and 0 bases at J, with 13 bases between. This CDR3 has 15 amino acids. DNA of the CDR3: TGTGCCAGCAGCCCAGACACACTGTACCAAGAGACCCAGTACTTC. It encodes CASSPDTLYQETQYF. The complete variable domain, with remaining parts taken from reference TRBV9 and TRBJ2-5, reads DSGVTQTPKHLITATGQRVTLRCSPRSGDLSVYWYQQSLDQGLQFLIQYYNGEERAKGNILERFSAQQFPDLHSELNLSSLELGDSALYFCASSPDTLYQETQYFGPGTRLLVL.

This clone was found once. The chain joins TRBV29-1 to TRBJ2-1; 8 bases map to TRBD1. The CDR3 has 15 residues. V gave up 6 bases and J gave up 4 bases; unmatched junction bases: 11. The V gene's germline CDR1 is SQVTM and CDR2 ANQGSEA. Here the CDR3 DNA reads TGCAGCGTCCCTCCGGTGACAGGGGAATACAATGAGCAGTTCTTC. This translates into CSVPPVTGEYNEQFF.

J is TRBJ2-7 and V is TRBV10-3; the D gene is possibly TRBD1 (6 bases). CDR1 is ENHRY, CDR2 SYGVKD, per germline. The V and J ends lost 4 bases and 5 bases respectively, with 12 bases between them. The CDR3 has 13 residues. CDR3 sequence reads: CAISVSGANEQYF. CDR3 sequence (DNA): TGTGCCATCAGTGTGTCAGGGGCAAACGAGCAGTACTTC.

A single count supports this clone. V is TRBV9 and J is TRBJ2-3, with TRBD2 matching over 8 bases. The CDR3 is 15 residues long. From germline, CDR1 is SGDLS and CDR2 YYNGEE. The V gene end was trimmed by 3 bases and the J gene end by 2 bases; junction bases not matched to a gene: 5. DNA for the CDR3: TGTGCCAGCAGCGGCGGACTAGCTATCACAGATACGCAGTATTTT. It is translated as CASSGGLAITDTQYF.

The J gene is TRBJ1-1, the V gene TRBV27; 7 nucleotides line up with TRBD1. The CDR3 runs 15 residues. Unmatched junction bases numbered 8, after V lost 6 bases and J lost 1 base. Looked up from germline, CDR1 is MNHEY and CDR2 is SMNVEV (reference sequence). The CDR3 DNA follows: TGTGCCAGCAGATCCCCGACAGGGCCGAACACTGAAGCTTTCTTT. It specifies CASRSPTGPNTEAFF.

The chain combines TRBV7-9 with TRBJ2-2, with 8 bases lining up with TRBD1. The CDR3 has 17 amino acids. V lost 3 bases to trimming and J lost 10 bases; unmatched junction nucleotides: 16. Germline CDR1 reads SEHNR; CDR2 reads FQNEAQ (reference sequence). The CDR3 reads CASSLGGQGMRTQELFF. Here the CDR3 DNA reads TGTGCCAGCAGCTTGGGCGGACAGGGAATGAGAACCCAGGAGCTGTTTTTT.

The V gene is TRBV11-3, the J gene TRBJ1-6; 8 bases fit TRBD1. The CDR3 is 17 residues long. Germline-derived CDR1 and CDR2 are SGHNT and YENEEA. Unmatched junction bases numbered 12, after V lost 4 bases and J lost 7 bases. This chain's CDR3 is CASSSKGQAGANSPLHF. CDR3 in DNA: TGTGCCAGCAGCTCAAAGGGACAGGCTGGGGCGAATTCACCCCTCCACTTT.

V is TRBV7-9 and J is TRBJ1-2; 8 bases map to TRBD1. The J segment lost 3 bases and the V segment lost 2 bases, leaving 8 bases of the junction unmatched. Germline CDR1 and CDR2: SEHNR and FQNEAQ (reference sequence). The CDR3 is 16 residues long. The CDR3 coding sequence is TGTGCCAGCAGCTTACTAATGGACAGGGCGTACTATGGCTACACCTTC. Translation gives CASSLLMDRAYYGYTF.

The chain is built from TRBV4-1 and TRBJ2-1; a weak D match, TRBD1 (5 bases). V gave up 8 bases and J gave up 0 bases, with 17 bases separating them. The length of the CDR3 is 16 residues. The germline gives CDR1 MGHRA, CDR2 YSYEKL. This CDR3 is CASGFQGQSSYNEQFF. The CDR3 bases are TGCGCCAGCGGGTTCCAAGGACAAAGCTCCTACAATGAGCAGTTCTTC.

The chain uses TRBV5-4 and TRBJ2-3; TRBD2 matches at 11 bases. The CDR3 length is 15 residues. With V trimmed by 1 base and J by 3 bases, 1 base remained unmatched. Germline CDR1 and CDR2: SGHNT and YYREEE (reference sequence). The chain's CDR3 is CASSLSSGGTDTQYF. CDR3 nucleotides: TGTGCCAGCAGCTTGTCTAGCGGGGGGACAGATACGCAGTATTTT.

By share, this clone counts as medium-sized (0.01 to 0.1%). The chain couples TRBV5-6 to TRBJ2-7, with 11 nucleotides matching TRBD1. The germline gives CDR1 SGHDT, CDR2 YYEEEE. The CDR3 loop spans 15 amino acids. The V segment lost 3 bases and the J segment 2 bases; nucleotides outside the gene matches: 4. In DNA form, the CDR3 reads TGTGCCAGCAGCTCCGCGGACAGGGGGCCCTACGAGCAGTACTTC. It encodes CASSSADRGPYEQYF. The full variable domain, completed using reference TRBV5-6 and TRBJ2-7, is DAGVTQSPTHLIKTRGQQVTLRCSPKSGHDTVSWYQQALGQGPQFIFQYYEEEERQRGNFPDRFSGHQFPNYSSELNVNALLLGDSALYLCASSSADRGPYEQYFGPGTRLTVT.

DNA of the CDR3: TGTGCCAGCAGCTCCACCGCGGGGGGGGTTATGTTGAATCAGCCCCAGCATTTT. Translating gives CASSSTAGGVMLNQPQHF. V gene TRBV7-8 combines with J gene TRBJ1-5; a weak D match, TRBD1 (5 bases). The CDR3 length is 18 residues. Deletions cut 4 bases from V and 4 bases from J, with 23 bases between. The germline V gene has CDR1 SGHVS and CDR2 FQNEAQ.

CDR3 loop: CASSAGTGWAAPLAKNIQYF. DNA for the CDR3: TGTGCCAGCAGCGCCGGGACAGGGTGGGCCGCACCGTTAGCCAAAAACATTCAGTACTTC. J is TRBJ2-4 and V is TRBV9, with 9 bases that match TRBD1. Trimming at V came to 3 bases and at J to 0 bases, leaving 16 bases not matched to a gene. Germline lookup yields CDR1 SGDLS and CDR2 YYNGEE. The CDR3 extends over 20 amino acids.

The chain links TRBV6-6 to TRBJ2-7; unclear D gene. The CDR3 sequence is 14 residues long. Deletions cut 0 bases from V and 4 bases from J, with 10 bases between. In germline, CDR1 is MNHNY, CDR2 SVGAGI (reference sequence). The CDR3 sequence: CASSYSVALYEQYF. The DNA for the CDR3 is TGTGCCAGCAGTTACTCGGTCGCGTTGTACGAGCAGTACTTC.

The rearrangement joins TRBV29-1 to TRBJ2-7; maybe TRBD1 (7 bases). Trimming stripped 7 bases from V and 2 bases from J, with 15 bases between. Germline CDR1 is SQVTM and CDR2 is ANQGSEA. This CDR3 spans 13 amino acids. The CDR3 nucleotides are TGCAGCGCTGGAGGGGACAGTACCTACGAGCAGTACTTC. Translation gives CSAGGDSTYEQYF.

V gene TRBV29-1 combines with J gene TRBJ1-1; the D gene is possibly TRBD1 (6 bases). Germline CDR1 SQVTM, CDR2 ANQGSEA. V lost 4 bases, J lost 10 bases, and 16 bases lay in between. The CDR3 extends over 12 amino acids. CDR3 nucleotide sequence: TGCAGCGTTGGTGGGACAACCCCAGGAGCTTTCTTT. It yields the protein CSVGGTTPGAFF.

V gene TRBV19 combines with J gene TRBJ1-3; D remains ambiguous. This CDR3 has 14 residues. Per the germline V gene, CDR1 is LNHDA and CDR2 is SQIVND (reference sequence). Trimming shortened V by 1 base and J by 5 bases, and 9 bases separated the two germline ends. The CDR3 protein is CASSIGWPRNTIYF. The CDR3 DNA reads TGTGCCAGTAGTATAGGCTGGCCCAGAAACACCATATATTTT.

V usage is TRBV5-6 and J usage is TRBJ1-6; D may be TRBD1 (6 bases). Per the germline V gene, CDR1 is SGHDT and CDR2 is YYEEEE. This CDR3 comprises 15 residues. V gave up 6 bases and J gave up 0 bases, with 10 bases separating them. CDR3 nucleotide sequence: TGTGCCAGCAAACAGGGAAGCTCCTATAATTCACCCCTCCACTTT. As protein: CASKQGSSYNSPLHF.

Written as DNA, the CDR3 is TGTGCCAGCAGCAAACTCGGTGGGCAGTTCTTC. Protein product: CASSKLGGQFF. The chain combines TRBV6-9 with TRBJ2-1; D gene uncertain. CDR3 length: 11 residues. Trimming took 6 bases from V and 12 from J, leaving 12 bases between them. Germline V gene data show CDR1 as MNHGY and CDR2 as SVAAGI.

This chain joins TRBV19 and TRBJ2-2; D is possibly TRBD1 (5 bases). V was cut by 6 bases and J by 1 base, with 9 bases left in between. Germline assignment: CDR1 LNHDA and CDR2 SQIVND (reference sequence). The length of the CDR3 is 14 residues. The CDR3 bases are TGTGCCAGTAGACCAGGGAAGAACACCGGGGAGCTGTTTTTT. This translates into CASRPGKNTGELFF.

The V call is TRBV27, the J call TRBJ1-2; no clear D gene. The CDR3 sequence is 15 residues long. V was clipped by 2 bases and J by 3 bases, with 13 bases between them. Germline V gene lookup returns CDR1 MNHEY and CDR2 SMNVEV (reference sequence). The CDR3 reads CASSLAGSEDYGYTF. For the CDR3, the DNA is TGTGCCAGCAGTTTAGCCGGGTCCGAGGACTATGGCTACACCTTC.

The J gene is TRBJ2-3, the V gene TRBV10-3; 12 nucleotides align to TRBD2. V was clipped by 6 bases and J by 5 bases; unmatched bases: 9. Germline V gives CDR1 ENHRY, CDR2 SYGVKD. The CDR3 covers 16 residues. Written as DNA, the CDR3 is TGTGCCATCAGGAGGGATCGACTAGCGGGGGTAGATACGCAGTATTTT. Residues: CAIRRDRLAGVDTQYF.

V is TRBV5-6 and J is TRBJ1-1; D possibly corresponds to TRBD1 (6 bases). With 4 bases removed from V and 1 base from J, the gap between germline ends came to 17 bases. Looked up from germline, CDR1 is SGHDT and CDR2 is YYEEEE. The CDR3 runs to 16 residues. CDR3 bases: TGTGCCAGCAGCCCGCGCCCCTGGACAGCGAACACTGAAGCTTTCTTT. It encodes CASSPRPWTANTEAFF. The full variable domain, rest sourced from reference TRBV5-6 and TRBJ1-1, is DAGVTQSPTHLIKTRGQQVTLRCSPKSGHDTVSWYQQALGQGPQFIFQYYEEEERQRGNFPDRFSGHQFPNYSSELNVNALLLGDSALYLCASSPRPWTANTEAFFGQGTRLTVV.

The chain couples TRBV7-9 to TRBJ2-5; TRBD2 agrees at 12 bases. Losses at the gene ends were 3 bases for V and 5 bases for J; bases not matched to a gene: 10. The CDR3 length is 17 residues. Per germline, CDR1 SEHNR and CDR2 FQNEAQ (reference sequence). This CDR3 reads CASSFPASGGAWETQYF. The CDR3 bases are TGTGCCAGCAGCTTCCCCGCTAGCGGGGGGGCCTGGGAGACCCAGTACTTC.

The chain uses TRBV5-1 and TRBJ1-2, with TRBD1 matching 11 bases. The V segment lost 4 bases and the J segment 7 bases; nucleotides outside the gene matches: 6. CDR1 and CDR2 from the germline V gene are SGHRS and YFSETQ. The CDR3 loop spans 14 amino acids. The CDR3, as DNA: TGCGCCAGCAGCGTGGACAGGGGGCTCCGTGGCTACACCTTC. This sequence encodes CASSVDRGLRGYTF.